The next 10 T cell receptor beta chains were all read from a single sample in a study of blood T cell repertoires in COVID-19. TCRdb's table, derived via immunoSEQ multiplex PCR, lists solely in-frame clones and lacks some. Seen here are roughly 280,000 clones, approximately 90% observed once, and the top ten hold 2.5% to 3%. The sample consisted of PBMCs or T cells enriched from blood (not recorded which). All receptors derive from a man aged 40-49 years who had been exposed to COVID-19.

The CDR3 here is CASSEESGSGNQPQHF. CDR3 DNA: TGTGCCAGCAGTGAAGAATCAGGGTCGGGCAATCAGCCCCAGCATTTT. The chain has TRBV6-1 and TRBJ1-5, with D possibly TRBD1 on 5 matching bases. From germline, CDR1 is MNHNS and CDR2 SASEGT. V lost 1 base to trimming and J lost 2 bases, with 12 bases between them. The length of the CDR3 is 16 residues.

The chain recombines TRBV27 with TRBJ1-3; no firm D call. CDR3 length equals 15 residues. Germline-derived CDR1 and CDR2 are MNHEY and SMNVEV (reference sequence). Trimming removed 0 bases at V and 0 bases at J, with 6 bases between. The CDR3 here is CASSLSGDSGNTIYF. The CDR3 coding sequence is TGTGCCAGCAGTTTATCGGGAGACTCTGGAAACACCATATATTTT.

V gene TRBV7-9 combines with J gene TRBJ2-3, with no clear D. V lost 3 bases and J lost 3, with 10 bases in between. Germline CDR1 reads SEHNR; CDR2 reads FQNEAQ (reference sequence). The CDR3 contains 14 residues. CDR3 DNA: TGTGCCAGCAGCTTTTACAGAAATACAGATACGCAGTATTTT. It yields the protein CASSFYRNTDTQYF.

The chain is built from TRBV28 and TRBJ1-1, with 9 nucleotides matching TRBD1. CDR1 MDHEN and CDR2 SYDVKM come from the germline V gene. The ends lost 6 bases at V and 7 bases at J; junction bases unmatched: 12. CDR3 length equals 15 residues. CDR3 amino acids: CASRTTGTGIIEAFF. CDR3 DNA sequence: TGTGCCAGCAGGACTACCGGGACAGGGATTATTGAAGCTTTCTTT.

A single count supports this clone. This chain links TRBV19 with TRBJ1-2; a possible D gene is TRBD1 (6 bases). CDR3 size: 13 residues. Trimming shortened V by 7 bases and J by 5 bases, and 14 bases separated the two germline ends. Germline values: CDR1 LNHDA, CDR2 SQIVND (reference sequence). The CDR3 loop reads CASTDDRRYGYTF. The CDR3 coding sequence is TGTGCCAGTACTGACGACAGGAGGTATGGCTACACCTTC.

The V call is TRBV28, the J call TRBJ1-2, with TRBD1 as a possible D gene (6 bases). Germline CDR1 MDHEN, CDR2 SYDVKM. The length of the CDR3 is 14 residues. V shed 6 bases and J shed 4 bases, with 15 bases lying between them. CDR3 DNA sequence: TGTGCCAGCAGCTCCGGGACACTTATCTATGGCTACACCTTC. Its translation is CASSSGTLIYGYTF.

J is TRBJ1-5 and V is TRBV6-2 or TRBV6-3, with TRBD1 matching 12 bases. Germline loops: CDR1 MNHEY, CDR2 SVGEGT. There are 18 residues in the CDR3. Trimming removed 5 bases from V and 4 bases from J; junction bases left unmatched: 12. For the CDR3, the DNA is TGTGCCAGCAGTCCAATTCCGGGACAGGGGGCGGTGAATCAGCCCCAGCATTTT. Translated, it gives CASSPIPGQGAVNQPQHF.

CDR3 nucleotide sequence: TGTGCCAGCAGCCTCGGACTAGCGGCCTACAATGAGCAGTTCTTC. This codes for CASSLGLAAYNEQFF. This rearrangement joins TRBV14 to TRBJ2-1, with TRBD2 matching over 10 bases. Per germline, CDR1 SGHDN and CDR2 FVKESK. Trimming took 4 bases from V and 2 from J; bases not matched to a gene: 2. This CDR3 region has 15 residues.

V and J are TRBV4-3 and TRBJ2-1; tentatively, D is TRBD2 (5 bases). V was cut by 0 bases and J by 3 bases, with 12 bases left in between. CDR3 length: 16 residues. Germline V gene lookup returns CDR1 LGHNA and CDR2 YSLEER. CDR3 protein: CASSQDWSSNYNEQFF. The DNA for the CDR3 is TGCGCCAGCAGCCAAGATTGGTCTAGCAACTACAATGAGCAGTTCTTC.

The gene calls are TRBV5-4 and TRBJ2-2; D unresolved. CDR1 and CDR2 from the germline V gene are SGHNT and YYREEE (reference sequence). CDR3 length equals 12 residues. V lost 0 bases and J lost 7, with 4 bases in between. The chain's CDR3 is CASSLDHGELFF. The CDR3 coding sequence is TGTGCCAGCAGCTTGGATCACGGGGAGCTGTTTTTT.